Below are 24 T cell receptor beta chains sequenced from a single sample in a study of blood T cells in healthy people across ages (dated by TCRdb to between 2014 and 2017). Library creation used 5' RACE. The sample was run on an Illumina HiSeq 2500. The second PCR ran for about 6 to 12 cycles and used a J-beta primer mix along with a sample-barcoded 5' primer. In-frame beta chains were kept once TCRdb had trimmed the public reads at Q25 with fastp and called clones with MiXCR. Under each unique CDR3 protein, matching rows form one entry showing the most common genes and DNA. For this sample there are 850,000 to 1,100,000 distinct CDR3 sequences; less than 45% appear just once. The ten most abundant clones make up around 12% of the sample. The material sequenced was blood. The receptors shown here come from a young man in good health.

This clonotype was recorded a few times. This chain links TRBV6-6 with TRBJ2-1, with D hard to call. With 6 bases removed from V and 7 bases from J, the gap between germline ends came to 16 bases. Germline CDR1 reads MNHNY; CDR2 reads SVGAGI (reference sequence). The CDR3 is 14 amino acids. CDR3 region: CASRADGFQNEQFF. The CDR3 DNA reads as TGTGCCAGCAGAGCAGACGGGTTCCAGAATGAGCAGTTCTTC.

This clonotype showed up just a few times. Sequence at one end of the junction differs from germline and may be a read error. The chain is built from TRBV12-3 or TRBV12-4 and TRBJ1-6; D remains ambiguous. This CDR3 is built from 12 residues. In DNA, the CDR3 is TGTGCCAGCATGTCTGATAATTCACCCCCCCACTTT. Translated, it gives CASMSDNSPPHF.

The chain carries TRBV4-1 and TRBJ1-5; D ambiguous. CDR1 is MGHRA, CDR2 YSYEKL, per germline. The germline V and J ends were trimmed by 0 bases and 6 bases, with 9 bases remaining between them. The CDR3 is 14 amino acids. The CDR3 DNA sequence: TGCGCCAGCAGCCAAGACTTTCGGGGTCAGCCCCAGCATTTT. This sequence encodes CASSQDFRGQPQHF.

In nucleotides, the CDR3 is TGCAGTGCTAGCCGGGACAGGGGTGTTGATGGCTACACCTTC. This codes for CSASRDRGVDGYTF. The genes are TRBV20-1 and TRBJ1-2; 10 bases fit TRBD1. From germline, CDR1 is DFQATT and CDR2 SNEGSKA (reference sequence). There are 14 residues in the CDR3. V shed 3 bases, J shed 6 bases, and the junction held 7 bases outside the gene matches.

As concerns this clonotype: This sequence may be a read error, since a much larger clone differs from it by one base. This chain joins TRBV12-5 and TRBJ2-7; D may be TRBD1 or TRBD2 (5 bases each). The DNA end lines up better with TRBJ2-5; the J call may be wrong. Germline CDR1 and CDR2: LGHNT and FRNRAP. This CDR3 contains 14 residues. This CDR3 is CASGLPPSGGTQYF. CDR3 DNA: TGTGCTAGTGGTTTGCCCCCGAGTGGGGGGACCCAGTACTTC.

V and J are TRBV20-1 and TRBJ1-6; maybe TRBD1 (5 bases). The CDR3 is made up of 15 amino acids. The germline V gene encodes CDR1 DFQATT and CDR2 SNEGSKA (reference sequence). Trimming stripped 6 bases from V and 4 bases from J, with 16 bases between. CDR3 DNA: TGCAGTGCCCCAGCGGGGGTTAGTTATAATTCACCCCTCCACTTT. Translated: CSAPAGVSYNSPLHF.

This chain links TRBV5-1 with TRBJ2-5; D not resolved. Trimming took off 4 bases at V and 4 bases at J, with 11 bases between the two ends. Germline CDR1 SGHRS, CDR2 YFSETQ. The CDR3 extends over 13 amino acids. CDR3 region: CASSLEVPETQYF. CDR3 DNA sequence: TGCGCCAGCAGCCTGGAAGTTCCAGAGACCCAGTACTTC.

J is TRBJ1-5 and V is TRBV4-1; D call uncertain. CDR1 is MGHRA, CDR2 YSYEKL, per germline. Trimming took off 4 bases at V and 0 bases at J, with 7 bases between the two ends. This CDR3 contains 14 residues. Here the CDR3 DNA reads TGCGCCAGCAGCCTCATTCCTAGCAATCAGCCCCAGCATTTT. As protein: CASSLIPSNQPQHF.

The chain joins TRBV2 to TRBJ1-3; D is unresolved. The CDR3 totals 15 residues. Germline V gene data show CDR1 as SNHLY and CDR2 as FYNNEI. Trimming cost V 5 bases and J 0 bases, with 11 bases left between them. The CDR3 loop is CASSSALSSGNTIYF. The CDR3 region has the DNA TGTGCCAGCAGTTCCGCACTGAGCTCTGGAAACACCATATATTTT.

Note on this clonotype: This may be a read error: a much more frequent sequence differs by one nucleotide. V and J are TRBV12-3 or TRBV12-4 and TRBJ1-5; no firm D call. This CDR3 region has 14 residues. Trimming left V 7 bases short and J 5 bases short, with 15 bases between. The CDR3: CASTADQRDQPQHF. The CDR3 region has the DNA TGTGCCAGCACTGCCGATCAGAGGGATCAGCCCCAGCATTTT.

This clonotype was seen many times. This rearrangement joins TRBV20-1 to TRBJ2-7; tentative D call: TRBD1 (6 bases). Per the germline V gene, CDR1 is DFQATT and CDR2 is SNEGSKA (reference sequence). This CDR3 is built from 11 residues. V dropped 7 bases and J dropped 5 bases, with 12 bases sitting between them. CDR3 residues: CSVQQGNEQYF. The CDR3 coding sequence is TGCAGTGTTCAACAGGGTAACGAGCAGTACTTC.

The J gene is TRBJ2-5, the V gene TRBV7-8; no firm D call. V was clipped by 1 base and J by 5 bases, with 11 bases between them. CDR1 SGHVS and CDR2 FQNEAQ come from the germline V gene. The CDR3 runs to 14 residues. CDR3 residues: CASSLVSDGETQYF. The CDR3 region has the DNA TGTGCCAGCAGCTTAGTCAGCGATGGGGAGACCCAGTACTTC.

The chain couples TRBV14 to TRBJ1-2, with 8 nucleotides matching TRBD1. Germline CDR1 and CDR2: SGHDN and FVKESK. The J segment lost 4 bases and the V segment lost 4 bases, leaving 8 bases of the junction unmatched. The CDR3 has 15 residues. CDR3 nucleotides: TGTGCCAGCAGCCCAGGGACAGGCCTGCTCTATGGCTACACCTTC. Translating gives CASSPGTGLLYGYTF. The whole variable domain, remainder taken from reference TRBV14 and TRBJ1-2, is EAGVTQFPSHSVIEKGQTVTLRCDPISGHDNLYWYRRVMGKEIKFLLHFVKESKQDESGMPNNRFLAERTGGTYSTLKVQPAELEDSGVYFCASSPGTGLLYGYTFGSGTRLTVV.

This clonotype was recorded a few times. V is TRBV27 and J is TRBJ1-2; D is unclear. Trimming shortened V by 4 bases and J by 8 bases, and 17 bases separated the two germline ends. The CDR3 has 14 residues. CDR1 and CDR2 from the germline V gene are MNHEY and SMNVEV (reference sequence). The CDR3 region is CASSSNAGLLGYTF. Here the CDR3 DNA reads TGTGCCAGCAGTTCCAACGCCGGGCTCCTCGGCTACACCTTC.

V is TRBV5-6 and J is TRBJ1-5; D gene ambiguous. This CDR3 has 14 residues. Trimming cost V 4 bases and J 6 bases, with 14 bases left between them. Germline V CDR1 and CDR2: SGHDT, YYEEEE. CDR3 DNA: TGTGCCAGCAGCCCGGGCGGGGTAAGTCAGCCCCAGCATTTT. Its protein product is CASSPGGVSQPQHF. Filled out from reference TRBV5-6 and TRBJ1-5, the complete variable domain reads DAGVTQSPTHLIKTRGQQVTLRCSPKSGHDTVSWYQQALGQGPQFIFQYYEEEERQRGNFPDRFSGHQFPNYSSELNVNALLLGDSALYLCASSPGGVSQPQHFGDGTRLSIL.

A single count supports this clonotype. The chain joins TRBV4-3 to TRBJ1-1; D is perhaps TRBD1 (5 bases). CDR1 is LGHNA, CDR2 YSLEER, per germline. This CDR3 contains 15 residues. Trimming pared 0 bases from V and 4 bases from J, leaving 12 bases between. The CDR3 protein is CASSQDLSRATEAFF. As DNA, the CDR3 is TGCGCCAGCAGCCAAGATCTCAGCAGGGCCACTGAAGCTTTCTTT.

The genes are TRBV6-6 and TRBJ1-4; no clear D gene. Germline CDR1 is MNHNY and CDR2 is SVGAGI (reference sequence). The CDR3 totals 12 residues. Trimming removed 2 bases at V and 12 bases at J, with 10 bases between. This chain's CDR3 is CASSYEREELFF. The CDR3 DNA reads as TGTGCCAGCAGTTACGAGAGGGAGGAACTGTTTTTT.

The rearrangement links TRBV12-3 or TRBV12-4 to TRBJ2-3, with TRBD1 identical over 11 bases. The V and J ends lost 10 bases and 3 bases, in that order; junction bases with no gene match: 9. The CDR3 is 15 amino acids. CDR3 in DNA: TGTGCCATCACCCCAGGGGACAGGGGGACAGATACGCAGTATTTT. Encoded protein: CAITPGDRGTDTQYF.

The chain joins TRBV7-2 to TRBJ1-4; 10 nucleotides match TRBD1. V lost 5 bases, J lost 6 bases, and 9 bases stayed unmatched. The germline V gene has CDR1 SGHTA and CDR2 FQGNSA. The CDR3 extends over 16 amino acids. For the CDR3, the DNA is TGTGCCAGCAGCCCCCAAACCGGGACAGGGGATGAAAAACTGTTTTTT. It yields the protein CASSPQTGTGDEKLFF. Variable domain in full (rest from reference TRBV7-2 and TRBJ1-4): GAGVSQSPSNKVTEKGKDVELRCDPISGHTALYWYRQSLGQGLEFLIYFQGNSAPDKSGLPSDRFSAERTGGSVSTLTIQRTQQEDSAVYLCASSPQTGTGDEKLFFGSGTQLSVL.

The V gene is TRBV10-3, the J gene TRBJ2-1; 13 positions match TRBD2. V shed 7 bases, J shed 6 bases, and the junction held 6 bases outside the gene matches. The CDR3 runs 15 residues. Germline CDR1 ENHRY, CDR2 SYGVKD. In DNA, the CDR3 is TGTGCCATCAATGCGAGGACTAGCGGGGGCAATGAGCAGTTCTTC. Translating gives CAINARTSGGNEQFF.

This clonotype was observed once. The chain is built from TRBV18 and TRBJ2-1; D may be TRBD1 (7 bases). V lost 3 bases, J lost 9 bases, and 21 bases lay in between. Germline CDR1 is KGHSH and CDR2 is LQKENI. CDR3 length equals 16 residues. CDR3 in amino acids: CASSPGSTGARGEQFF. CDR3 in DNA: TGTGCCAGCTCACCTGGCTCCACAGGGGCGCGGGGTGAGCAGTTCTTC.

V usage is TRBV12-3 or TRBV12-4 and J usage is TRBJ1-1; D remains ambiguous. This CDR3 is built from 13 residues. V lost 5 bases, J lost 1 base, and 8 bases lay in between. DNA for the CDR3: TGTGCCAGCAGTCAGACACCGAACACTGAAGCTTTCTTT. Amino acids: CASSQTPNTEAFF.

The chain links TRBV20-1 to TRBJ1-5; TRBD1 aligns across 9 bases. CDR3 length: 15 amino acids. V was pared by 4 bases and J by 4 bases, with 8 bases of the junction left unmatched. The germline V gene encodes CDR1 DFQATT and CDR2 SNEGSKA (reference sequence). The CDR3 sequence: CSATTQGAGNQPQHF. The DNA of the CDR3 is TGCAGTGCTACCACACAGGGGGCGGGAAATCAGCCCCAGCATTTT.

The table lists this clonotype with a few counts. This chain links TRBV5-6 with TRBJ1-1; D is unclear. Germline V gene data show CDR1 as SGHDT and CDR2 as YYEEEE. This CDR3 region has 14 residues. V shed 2 bases and J shed 2 bases, with 10 bases lying between them. The CDR3 DNA follows: TGTGCCAGCAGCTTCAATGGTCTAAACACTGAAGCTTTCTTT. It codes for CASSFNGLNTEAFF.